The clone carrying this T cell receptor (beta chain) was detected a few times. What it binds is not known. This CDR3 comprises 15 residues. Germline CDR1 is MGHRA and CDR2 is YSYEKL. This record comes from a study of blood T cells in healthy people across ages. The study's findings and limits: Estimates based on one million T cells were treated as lower bounds. Diversity of TCR beta per million T cells declined in a roughly linear way with age.

Sample-barcoded 5' priming and a J-beta primer mix drove a second PCR of 7 to 11 cycles. Each cDNA molecule, via a template-switch adaptor with 12 random nucleotides, was tagged. TCRdb re-analysed the 5' RACE reads in MiXCR, keeping a single row per CDR3 protein. The data contain fewer than 2 million distinct CDR3 sequences, about 39% of them singletons. The sequence came from a human donor in good health. Sequencing was carried out using blood. J is TRBJ2-4 and V is TRBV4-1; D might be TRBD2 (6 bases). The end of the DNA aligns better with TRBJ2-5, so the J call may be wrong. The CDR3 protein is CASSQDMGLPGTQYF. For the CDR3, the DNA is TGCGCCAGCAGCCAAGATATGGGACTGCCGGGGACCCAGTACTTC.